This TCR beta chain was profiled in a study of blood T cell repertoires in COVID-19. Across the whole study: T cells, B-cell-depleted T cells, or PBMCs supplied cDNA or gDNA.

Generated by immunoSEQ multiplex PCR, the TCRdb table keeps only in-frame clones and is missing some. The sample includes approximately 100,000 clones, about 86% of them seen just once. The receptor was derived from a human donor in a cohort sampled during active COVID-19. The sample comprised peripheral blood.

DNA of the CDR3: TGTGCCAGCAGTGACAGGGATTGGAATCAGCCCCAGCATTTT. Residues: CASSDRDWNQPQHF. The gene calls are TRBV2 and TRBJ1-5; a possible D gene is TRBD1 (5 bases). The germline gives CDR1 SNHLY, CDR2 FYNNEI. The V end was cut by 3 bases, the J end by 4 bases, with 10 bases between. This CDR3 has 14 residues.